This T cell receptor (beta chain) was retrieved from a study of shared clonotypes between healthy human individuals (dated by TCRdb to between 2020 and 2021). Study-wide context: Two women and a few men aged 18 to 49 years were included in the cohort. For each donor, CD4 naive and CD4 memory were each given three plates, CD8 naive was given two plates, and CD8 memory was given one plate. Blood TCR repertoires of a handful of healthy adults were deeply sequenced to estimate repertoire size and the extent of clonotype sharing between individuals. To increase sequencing depth and limit assay-specific biases, TCR repertoire library preparation and sequencing were carried out by different laboratories using diverse techniques. Per donor, leukapheresis produced somewhere between about 0.85 and 8.9 billion PBMCs.

Using the deep immunoSEQ assay, multiplex PCR amplified TCR CDR3 regions from genomic DNA. For each cell subset, the extracted genomic DNA was distributed evenly across all wells of several immunoSEQ 96-well plates, and each plate served as one replicate. Each replicate PCR for sorted subsets received 150 to 250 ng genomic DNA, equal to roughly 30,000 T cell genomes. Purified libraries were measured with a Qubit 3.0 fluorometer, size-checked on a Bioanalyzer 2100, and measured again with the KAPA Library Quantification kit. A separate single-read 150-cycle Illumina NextSeq 550 flow cell was used to sequence each immunoSEQ 96-well plate. As for how the authors treated the data: Because only junctional sequences without quality scores were contained in the immunoSEQ output, filtering matching that applied to full-length reads could not be performed. To assign V/J genes and CDR3, sequences were annotated using PyIR, a Python wrapper for IgBLAST v1.9, with IMGT germline references. Reads with weak V/J assignments (E-value above 1e-6), missing CDR3, stop codons, out-of-frame junctions, or ambiguous translated residues were removed. V3J clonotypes were defined as sequences sharing an identical inferred V gene, J gene, and CDR3 amino acid sequence. Percentage overlap between repertoires was calculated by dividing the number of shared unique clonotypes by the size of the smaller repertoire. RTK rarefaction, the Chao1 estimator, and Recon v2.1 estimates of unobserved clonotypes were used to assess repertoire richness. OLGA was used to compute generation probabilities for all TCRbeta clonotypes that the gDNA method yielded from a few donors. TCRdb re-hosts the immuneACCESS table, in-frame sequences only. Its copies lack some clones; in the studies checked, an unresolved V gene accounts for under half of them, and the cause for the rest is not known. D and trimming come from the DNA, and the V and J calls and clone size come from that table. The sample table records nearly 1,000,000 clones; approximately 76% of these occur just once. Clones ranked in the top ten supply about 1.5% of the sample.

Donors were healthy HIV-negative adults with no recently reported acute infections or vaccinations. Only Caucasian adults living in Nashville, Tennessee, USA were represented among the donors. CD4+ T cells were enriched through magnetic negative selection, after which naive cells were positively selected on CD45RA and the remaining negative fraction served as the memory subset. Blood was obtained by leukapheresis, after which PBMCs were separated by Ficoll-Histopaque density gradient centrifugation and cryopreserved in liquid nitrogen vapor phase. Purity and quantity of every magnetically sorted T cell population were checked by analytical flow cytometry. Genomic DNA was isolated from every sorted fraction and measured by UV absorbance on a Nanodrop 2000c. The germline ends are 11 bases apart after V is trimmed by 1 base and J by 2 bases. The germline V gene sets CDR1 to SGHRS and CDR2 to YFSETQ. The CDR3 runs 15 amino acids, cysteine and phenylalanine included. Just the 45-base CDR3 DNA is kept, in frame starting at base 1.

The investigation overall reported the following: Sampling was restricted to blood, and TCR repertoires in tissue are likely to differ from TCR repertoires in blood. Because the study included a small number of donors, the genetic and exposure-history diversity represented was limited. Sharing across a handful of donors was observed for about 5% of naive CD4, about 4% of naive CD8, over 2% of memory CD4, and around 0.4% of memory CD8 clonotypes. Larger estimated clonotype richness was generally found for naive subsets than for memory subsets. Higher generation probabilities were observed for clonotypes shared by all four sorted-subset donors than for non-shared clonotypes. Even with the large sequencing depth, rarefaction of the sorted-subset datasets indicated that sequencing was incomplete. Based on pairwise subsampling, the degree of clonotype sharing among donors was expected to be affected by sequencing depth.

Remarks on this clone: No cognate antigen has been identified for it. Within one base of it there is no much larger clone, and no base qualities were kept.

The rearrangement combines TRBV5-1 with TRBJ2-3; TRBD1 might be the D gene, on 6 matching bases. Sequenced sample: memory CD4+ T cells sorted from blood. The cell subset or site label here, explained by the study, means: CD45RA-negative fraction. The TCR sequence derives from a man between 18 and 35 years old in good health. The nucleotide sequence is TGCGCCAGCAGCTTGAACGGACAGCACACAGATACGCAGTATTTT. Its translation reads: CASSLNGQHTDTQYF.